Shown below are 25 T cell receptor beta chains from a single sample sequenced in a study of cytomegalovirus exposure and HLA in healthy donors. Primers: 60 Vbeta forward and 13 Jbeta reverse. Method: immunoSEQ multiplex PCR; TCRdb's copy keeps in-frame clones and lacks some. The sample records about 120,000 clones, approximately 80% being singletons. The specimen sequenced was PBMCs. The source is a young man in good health and CMV-seropositive.

This clone was seen once. The chain couples TRBV12-5 to TRBJ1-5, with D uncertain. Trimming cost V 5 bases and J 0 bases, with 8 bases left between them. The CDR3 runs 14 residues. CDR1 and CDR2 from the germline V gene are LGHNT and FRNRAP. CDR3 residues: CASGLGSSNQPQHF. CDR3 DNA: TGTGCTAGTGGTCTGGGGAGTAGCAATCAGCCCCAGCATTTT.

The rearrangement uses TRBV18 and TRBJ2-5; TRBD1 agrees at 7 bases. The CDR3 is made up of 13 amino acids. The V and J ends lost 2 bases and 5 bases, in that order; junction bases with no gene match: 2. Looked up from germline, CDR1 is KGHSH and CDR2 is LQKENI. The CDR3 here is CASSPGRGETQYF. Here the CDR3 DNA reads TGTGCCAGCTCACCAGGCAGGGGGGAGACCCAGTACTTC. The whole variable domain, filled in from reference TRBV18 and TRBJ2-5, reads NAGVMQNPRHLVRRRGQEARLRCSPMKGHSHVYWYRQLPEEGLKFMVYLQKENIIDESGMPKERFSAEFPKEGPSILRIQQVVRGDSAAYFCASSPGRGETQYFGPGTRLLVL.

The chain uses TRBV2 and TRBJ2-7; 7 bases line up with TRBD2. Per the germline V gene, CDR1 is SNHLY and CDR2 is FYNNEI. CDR3 length: 14 amino acids. Trimming took 6 bases from V and 2 from J; bases not matched to a gene: 7. CDR3 sequence reads: CASRGTTQTYEQYF. The DNA of the CDR3 is TGTGCCAGCAGGGGGACTACCCAAACCTACGAGCAGTACTTC.

The gene calls are TRBV18 and TRBJ2-7; TRBD1 matches 7 bases. The CDR3 runs to 13 residues. Germline CDR1 is KGHSH and CDR2 is LQKENI. J gave up 3 bases and V 5 bases, and 4 bases lay outside the gene matches. CDR3 amino acids: CASSTGALYEQYF. CDR3 in DNA: TGTGCCAGCTCAACAGGGGCCCTCTACGAGCAGTACTTC.

The table lists this clone with a count of one. CDR3 nucleotide sequence: TGTGCCAGCAGTAACCTAGCGGTGAGCTCCTACGAGCAGTACTTC. This sequence encodes CASSNLAVSSYEQYF. The chain uses TRBV6-5 and TRBJ2-5, with 7 bases fitting TRBD2. TRBJ2-7 matches the DNA end more closely, so the J call is doubtful. CDR1 is MNHEY, CDR2 SVGAGI, per germline. CDR3 length equals 15 residues.

This clone was detected once. This sequence joins TRBV5-8 and TRBJ1-3; D remains unclear. V was clipped by 4 bases and J by 0 bases, with 14 bases between them. The CDR3 covers 16 residues. Germline assignment: CDR1 SGHTS and CDR2 YDEGEE. CDR3 coding DNA: TGTGCCAGCAGCCGAACCCTTCTGAGCTCTGGAAACACCATATATTTT. Translated, it gives CASSRTLLSSGNTIYF.

V gene TRBV4-3 combines with J gene TRBJ2-1, with D unresolved. CDR3 length: 16 residues. In germline, CDR1 is LGHNA, CDR2 YSLEER. The V and J ends lost 2 bases and 7 bases respectively, with 18 bases between them. Written as DNA, the CDR3 is TGCGCCAGCAGCCAAAACTTGCTGGTCAGGCCTAATGAGCAGTTCTTC. This translates into CASSQNLLVRPNEQFF.

The CDR3 reads CASSWTAYEQYF. The CDR3 bases are TGTGCCAGCAGTTGGACAGCCTACGAGCAGTACTTC. The genes are TRBV28 and TRBJ2-7; D is possibly TRBD1 (6 bases). Per the germline V gene, CDR1 is MDHEN and CDR2 is SYDVKM. V dropped 4 bases and J dropped 2 bases, with 6 bases sitting between them. The CDR3 spans 12 residues.

This clone was observed many times. This sequence joins TRBV5-4 and TRBJ2-7; 8 bases map to TRBD2. The CDR3 extends over 15 amino acids. Germline lookup yields CDR1 SGHNT and CDR2 YYREEE (reference sequence). V lost 0 bases, J lost 2 bases, and 4 bases stayed unmatched. The CDR3 sequence is CASSLGLAYTYEQYF. In DNA, the CDR3 is TGTGCCAGCAGCTTGGGACTAGCGTACACCTACGAGCAGTACTTC.

The J gene is TRBJ1-2, the V gene TRBV6-5; tentatively, D is TRBD1 (5 bases). V lost 6 bases to trimming and J lost 2 bases, with 10 bases between them. Germline V CDR1 and CDR2: MNHEY, SVGAGI. The length of the CDR3 is 13 residues. The CDR3 sequence: CASRPGGNYGYTF. In DNA, the CDR3 is TGTGCCAGCAGGCCCGGGGGGAACTATGGCTACACCTTC.

The chain combines TRBV2 with TRBJ1-1, with 7 bases aligning to TRBD1. The CDR3 is made up of 15 amino acids. Germline V gene sequence: CDR1 SNHLY, CDR2 FYNNEI. J lost 4 bases, V lost 6 bases, and 11 bases had no gene match. The CDR3, as DNA: TGTGCCAGCAGGTCTAGACAGGGCATTAGCACTGAAGCTTTCTTT. Protein: CASRSRQGISTEAFF.

This clone was detected a few times. The chain links TRBV28 to TRBJ2-3, with TRBD1 matching 8 bases. V was clipped by 7 bases and J by 4 bases; unmatched bases: 10. The CDR3 is made up of 15 amino acids. Per the germline V gene, CDR1 is MDHEN and CDR2 is SYDVKM. Here the CDR3 DNA reads TGTGCCAGCACCCCCGAGGACAGGGTTCCAGATACGCAGTATTTT. Translating gives CASTPEDRVPDTQYF.

The chain uses TRBV18 and TRBJ2-1; 7 bases map to TRBD2. The CDR3 length is 14 residues. The J segment lost 7 bases and the V segment lost 3 bases, leaving 6 bases of the junction unmatched. CDR1 is KGHSH and CDR2 is LQKENI in the germline V gene. In DNA, the CDR3 is TGTGCCAGCTCACCGTACGGGGGGTGGAATGAGCAGTTCTTC. Its translation is CASSPYGGWNEQFF.

The table lists this clone with a few counts. The gene calls are TRBV7-2 and TRBJ2-1, with D perhaps TRBD2 (5 bases). This CDR3 comprises 15 residues. Germline V CDR1 and CDR2: SGHTA, FQGNSA. The V and J ends lost 2 bases and 8 bases respectively, with 16 bases between them. CDR3 residues: CASSLPGNRRDEQFF. In nucleotides, the CDR3 is TGTGCCAGCAGCTTACCGGGGAATCGTAGGGATGAGCAGTTCTTC.

This chain uses TRBV15 with TRBJ2-5; TRBD1 might be the D (5 bases). The end of the DNA is better explained by TRBJ2-7, so the J call may be wrong. The CDR3 sequence is 14 residues long. CDR1 LNHNV and CDR2 YYDKDF come from the germline V gene (reference sequence). In nucleotides, the CDR3 is TGTGCCACCAGCTGGGGCCCTCAGCCCAACGAGCAGTACTTC. This codes for CATSWGPQPNEQYF.

This clone was found a few times. The chain has TRBV4-3 and TRBJ1-5; perhaps TRBD1 as D (6 bases). Germline CDR1 reads LGHNA; CDR2 reads YSLEER. With 0 bases removed from V and 5 bases from J, the gap between germline ends came to 20 bases. CDR3 length: 18 amino acids. CDR3 DNA sequence: TGCGCCAGCAGCCAAGATCTATGGGGGGGCGAAGGCGATCAGCCCCAGCATTTT. Translating gives CASSQDLWGGEGDQPQHF.

The chain has TRBV7-2 and TRBJ2-1; TRBD1 might be the D (6 bases). Trimming removed 6 bases at V and 5 bases at J, with 17 bases between. This CDR3 is built from 15 residues. The germline V gene encodes CDR1 SGHTA and CDR2 FQGNSA. The CDR3 coding sequence is TGTGCCAGCAGTGATGGACAGAGGGCCGACAATGAGCAGTTCTTC. It codes for CASSDGQRADNEQFF.

The chain couples TRBV5-8 to TRBJ2-1, with D possibly being TRBD2 (5 bases). From germline, CDR1 is SGHTS and CDR2 YDEGEE. The length of the CDR3 is 13 residues. Between the trimmed V and J ends, which lost 0 bases and 6 bases, there was a span of 7 bases. This CDR3 reads CASSLVLANEQFF. The CDR3 region has the DNA TGTGCCAGCAGCTTGGTGCTAGCCAATGAGCAGTTCTTC.

The chain uses TRBV6-6 and TRBJ1-5; no reliable D call. V lost 1 base to trimming and J lost 6 bases, with 16 bases between them. CDR3 length: 16 residues. The germline gives CDR1 MNHNY, CDR2 SVGAGI (reference sequence). The CDR3 region is CASSYWAGDFPQPQHF. The CDR3 nucleotides are TGTGCCAGCAGTTACTGGGCAGGTGATTTTCCTCAGCCCCAGCATTTT.

The chain is built from TRBV15 and TRBJ1-5; unclear D gene. This CDR3 has 15 residues. V lost 5 bases and J lost 7, with 18 bases in between. The V gene's germline CDR1 is LNHNV and CDR2 YYDKDF (reference sequence). CDR3 bases: TGTGCCACCAGCGAGTGGCATAGGGAGACCCAGCCCCAGCATTTT. Amino acids: CATSEWHRETQPQHF.

The CDR3 reads CASSRPTGREEETQYF. CDR3 DNA: TGTGCCAGCAGCCGACCTACGGGAAGAGAAGAGGAGACCCAGTACTTC. The V and J genes are TRBV5-4 and TRBJ2-5; TRBD2 is a possible D gene (5 bases). V was shortened by 4 bases and J by 5 bases, with 21 bases between the two germline ends. This CDR3 spans 16 amino acids. Germline-derived CDR1 and CDR2 are SGHNT and YYREEE (reference sequence).

V and J are TRBV5-4 and TRBJ2-3; the match to TRBD1 covers 8 bases. Germline values: CDR1 SGHNT, CDR2 YYREEE (reference sequence). Unmatched junction bases numbered 7, after V lost 4 bases and J lost 9 bases. The CDR3 sequence is 13 residues long. Here the CDR3 reads CASSPDREATQYF. The DNA of the CDR3 is TGTGCCAGCAGCCCGGACAGGGAGGCAACGCAGTATTTT.

The V gene is TRBV29-1, the J gene TRBJ2-7; 8 bases align to TRBD1. From germline, CDR1 is SQVTM and CDR2 ANQGSEA. This CDR3 is built from 14 residues. V shed 4 bases and J 2 bases; nucleotides not matched to a gene: 7. CDR3 amino acids: CSVAGTGLTYEQYF. DNA of the CDR3: TGCAGCGTTGCCGGGACAGGCTTAACCTACGAGCAGTACTTC.

CDR3: CASSVWDRREKLFF. The CDR3 DNA follows: TGTGCCAGCAGTGTCTGGGACAGAAGAGAAAAACTGTTTTTT. The chain is built from TRBV2 and TRBJ1-4; TRBD1 matches 7 bases. The CDR3 sequence is 14 residues long. Germline trimming cut 4 bases from V and 8 bases from J; bases unmatched to any gene: 7. Germline loops: CDR1 SNHLY, CDR2 FYNNEI.

This clone was seen a handful of times. The chain uses TRBV19 and TRBJ2-1; TRBD2 matches 13 bases. V lost 0 bases and J lost 8; bases outside the gene matches: 10. The CDR3 consists of 18 residues. CDR1 is LNHDA and CDR2 is SQIVND in the germline V gene (reference sequence). DNA for the CDR3: TGTGCCAGTAGTATAGATCAACCGGGACTAGCGGGGTTGGATGAGCAGTTCTTC. This codes for CASSIDQPGLAGLDEQFF. Complete variable domain (other parts from reference TRBV19 and TRBJ2-1): DGGITQSPKYLFRKEGQNVTLSCEQNLNHDAMYWYRQDPGQGLRLIYYSQIVNDFQKGDIAEGYSVSREKKESFPLTVTSAQKNPTAFYLCASSIDQPGLAGLDEQFFGPGTRLTVL.